This TCR beta chain derives from a study of T cells in Graves' hyperthyroidism and ophthalmopathy. Using RNA transcripts as the source, TCR beta CDR3 regions were amplified. The HTBI primer set served for first-round RT-PCR of the TCR CDR3. One entry per CDR3 protein, called by TCRdb with MiXCR from the multiplex PCR reads. The profile shows roughly 500,000 distinct CDR3 sequences, 35% to 50% of them singletons. Germline values: CDR1 SGHAT, CDR2 FQDESV (reference sequence). V gave up 5 bases and J gave up 4 bases, with 17 bases separating them. The CDR3 has 16 amino acids. Sequencing was performed on peripheral blood or thyroid tissue (not recorded which). This receptor was taken from an adult woman with Graves' disease, either hyperthyroidism or ophthalmopathy (not recorded which). The chain employs TRBV11-1 and TRBJ2-2; D may correspond to TRBD1 or TRBD2 (5 bases each). CDR3 sequence: CASSETGTLLTGELFF. The CDR3, as DNA: TGTGCCAGCAGCGAAACCGGGACCCTCCTCACCGGGGAGCTGTTTTTT.